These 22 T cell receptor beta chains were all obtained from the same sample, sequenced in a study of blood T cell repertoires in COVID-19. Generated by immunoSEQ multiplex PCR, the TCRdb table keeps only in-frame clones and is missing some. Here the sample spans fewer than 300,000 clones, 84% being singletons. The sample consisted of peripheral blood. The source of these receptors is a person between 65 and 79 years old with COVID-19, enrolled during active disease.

The DNA for the CDR3 is TGTGCCAGCAGCCTAAGGGCAGGGGATATTGAGCAGTTCTTC. This codes for CASSLRAGDIEQFF. The rearrangement links TRBV7-2 to TRBJ2-1, with D possibly TRBD1 on 6 matching bases. Trimming stripped 5 bases from V and 9 bases from J, with 17 bases between. Germline CDR1 SGHTA, CDR2 FQGNSA. CDR3 size: 14 residues.

CDR3 sequence: CASSQTRGTEAFF. The DNA of the CDR3 is TGTGCCAGCAGCCAAACTCGGGGGACTGAAGCTTTCTTT. The chain combines TRBV7-9 with TRBJ1-1; tentatively, D is TRBD1 (5 bases). The CDR3 consists of 13 residues. Deletions cut 5 bases from V and 5 bases from J, with 12 bases between. The germline V gene encodes CDR1 SEHNR and CDR2 FQNEAQ (reference sequence).

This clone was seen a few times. CDR3 residues: CASSSPGLAKNIQYF. DNA for the CDR3: TGTGCCAGCAGCTCTCCGGGACTAGCCAAAAACATTCAGTACTTC. V and J are TRBV7-2 and TRBJ2-4, with D perhaps matching TRBD2 (6 bases). Trimming cost V 4 bases and J 0 bases, with 10 bases left between them. Germline V gene sequence: CDR1 SGHTA, CDR2 FQGNSA. CDR3 size: 15 residues.

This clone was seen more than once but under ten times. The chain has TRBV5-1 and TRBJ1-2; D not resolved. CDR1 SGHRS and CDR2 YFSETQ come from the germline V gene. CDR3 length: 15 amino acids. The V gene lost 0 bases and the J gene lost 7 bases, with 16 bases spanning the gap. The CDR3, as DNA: TGCGCCAGCAGCTTGGCCATTAGCTCCCAGAGTGGCTACACCTTC. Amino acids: CASSLAISSQSGYTF.

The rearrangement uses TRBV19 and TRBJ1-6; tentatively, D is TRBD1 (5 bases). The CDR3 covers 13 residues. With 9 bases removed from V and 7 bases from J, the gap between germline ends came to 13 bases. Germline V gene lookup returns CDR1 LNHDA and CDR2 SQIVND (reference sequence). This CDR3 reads CASSGTRNSPLHF. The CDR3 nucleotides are TGTGCCAGCTCCGGGACTCGGAATTCACCCCTCCACTTT.

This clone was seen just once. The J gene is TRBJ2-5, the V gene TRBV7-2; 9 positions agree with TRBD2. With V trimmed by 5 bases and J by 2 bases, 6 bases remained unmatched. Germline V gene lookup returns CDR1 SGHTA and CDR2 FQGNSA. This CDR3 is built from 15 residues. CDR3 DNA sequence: TGTGCCAGCAGCAATAGCGGGAGCACTCAAGAGACCCAGTACTTC. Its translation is CASSNSGSTQETQYF.

CDR3 nucleotides: TGTGCCAGCAGCGGAACTTCCGGGACAGTTAATTCACCCCTCCACTTT. It yields the protein CASSGTSGTVNSPLHF. The gene calls are TRBV9 and TRBJ1-6; 7 nucleotides match TRBD1. Germline lookup yields CDR1 SGDLS and CDR2 YYNGEE. There are 16 residues in the CDR3. Trimming cost V 3 bases and J 6 bases; bases outside gene matches: 9.

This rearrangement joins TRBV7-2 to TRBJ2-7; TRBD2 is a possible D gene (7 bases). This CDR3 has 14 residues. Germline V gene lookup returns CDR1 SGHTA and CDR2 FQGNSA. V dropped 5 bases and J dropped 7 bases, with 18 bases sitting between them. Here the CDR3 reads CASSPREGTTEQYF. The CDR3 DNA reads TGTGCCAGCAGCCCAAGGGAGGGGACAACGGAGCAGTACTTC. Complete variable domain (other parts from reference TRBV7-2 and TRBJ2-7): GAGVSQSPSNKVTEKGKDVELRCDPISGHTALYWYRQSLGQGLEFLIYFQGNSAPDKSGLPSDRFSAERTGGSVSTLTIQRTQQEDSAVYLCASSPREGTTEQYFGPGTRLTVT.

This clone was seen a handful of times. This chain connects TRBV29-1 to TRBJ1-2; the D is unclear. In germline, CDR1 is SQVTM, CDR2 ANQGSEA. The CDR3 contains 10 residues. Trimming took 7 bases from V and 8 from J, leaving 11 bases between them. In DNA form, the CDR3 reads TGCAGCGCGGGAGCTTCCGGCTACACCTTC. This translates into CSAGASGYTF.

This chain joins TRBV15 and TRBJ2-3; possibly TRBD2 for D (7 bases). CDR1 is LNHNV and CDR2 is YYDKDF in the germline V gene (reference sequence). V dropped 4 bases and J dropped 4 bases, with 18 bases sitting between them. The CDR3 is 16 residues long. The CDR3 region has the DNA TGTGCCACCAGCACCCAGGGGCGGGGGATTTCAGATACGCAGTATTTT. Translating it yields CATSTQGRGISDTQYF.

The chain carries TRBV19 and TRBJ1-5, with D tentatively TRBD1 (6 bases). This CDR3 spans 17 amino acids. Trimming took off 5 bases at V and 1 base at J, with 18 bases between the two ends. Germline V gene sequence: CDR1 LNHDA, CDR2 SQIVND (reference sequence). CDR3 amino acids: CASSPPHGGQSNQPQHF. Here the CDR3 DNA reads TGTGCCAGTAGTCCACCACACGGCGGACAGAGCAATCAGCCCCAGCATTTT.

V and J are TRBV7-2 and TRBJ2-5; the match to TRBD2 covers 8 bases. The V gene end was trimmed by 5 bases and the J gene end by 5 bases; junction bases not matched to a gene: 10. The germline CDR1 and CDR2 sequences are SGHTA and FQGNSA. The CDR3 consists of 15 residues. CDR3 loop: CASSPPGTRGETQYF. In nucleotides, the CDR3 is TGTGCCAGCAGCCCCCCCGGGACTAGAGGGGAGACCCAGTACTTC.

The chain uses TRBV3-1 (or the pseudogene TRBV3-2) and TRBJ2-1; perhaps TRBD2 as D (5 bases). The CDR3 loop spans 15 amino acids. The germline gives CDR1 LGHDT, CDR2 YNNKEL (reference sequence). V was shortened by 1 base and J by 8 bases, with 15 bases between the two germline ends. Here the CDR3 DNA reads TGTGCCAGCAGCCAAGCCGGCAGAGGGTTGGATGAGCAGTTCTTC. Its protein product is CASSQAGRGLDEQFF.

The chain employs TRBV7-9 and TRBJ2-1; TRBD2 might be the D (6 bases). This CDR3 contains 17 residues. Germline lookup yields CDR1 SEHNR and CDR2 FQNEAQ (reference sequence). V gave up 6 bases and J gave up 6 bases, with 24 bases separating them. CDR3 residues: CASRSLAGPPGVNEQFF. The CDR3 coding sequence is TGTGCCAGCAGATCCCTAGCCGGGCCCCCGGGGGTCAATGAGCAGTTCTTC.

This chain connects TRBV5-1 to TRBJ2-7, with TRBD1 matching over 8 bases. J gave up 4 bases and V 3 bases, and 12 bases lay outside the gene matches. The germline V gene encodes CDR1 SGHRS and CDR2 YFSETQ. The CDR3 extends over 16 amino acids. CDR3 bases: TGCGCCAGCAGCTCAAATCAGGGACAGGCTATTTACGAGCAGTACTTC. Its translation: CASSSNQGQAIYEQYF.

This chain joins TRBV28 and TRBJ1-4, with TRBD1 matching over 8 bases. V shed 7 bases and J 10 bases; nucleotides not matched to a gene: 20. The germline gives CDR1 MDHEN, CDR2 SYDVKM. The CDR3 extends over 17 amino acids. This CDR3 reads CASTRTGTLAGTGKLFF. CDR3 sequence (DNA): TGTGCCAGCACCCGGACAGGGACGCTCGCGGGGACCGGAAAACTGTTTTTT.

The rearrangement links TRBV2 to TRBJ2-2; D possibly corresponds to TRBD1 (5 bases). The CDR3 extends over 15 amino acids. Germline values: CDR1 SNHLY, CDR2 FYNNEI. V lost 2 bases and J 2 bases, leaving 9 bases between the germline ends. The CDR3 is CASSESQGNTGELFF. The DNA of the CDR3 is TGTGCCAGCAGTGAATCTCAGGGTAACACCGGGGAGCTGTTTTTT.

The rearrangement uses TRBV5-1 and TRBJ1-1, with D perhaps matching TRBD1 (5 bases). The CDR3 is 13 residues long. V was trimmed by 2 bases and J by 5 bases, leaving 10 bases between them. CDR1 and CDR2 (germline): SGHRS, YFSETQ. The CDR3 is CASSFAQGTEAFF. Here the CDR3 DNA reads TGCGCCAGCAGCTTCGCGCAGGGAACTGAAGCTTTCTTT.

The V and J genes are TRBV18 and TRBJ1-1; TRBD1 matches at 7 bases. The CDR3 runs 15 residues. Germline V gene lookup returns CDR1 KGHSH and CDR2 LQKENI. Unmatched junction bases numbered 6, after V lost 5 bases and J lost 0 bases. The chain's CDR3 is CASSSRDRMNTEAFF. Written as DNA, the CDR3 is TGTGCCAGCTCAAGTCGGGACAGAATGAACACTGAAGCTTTCTTT.

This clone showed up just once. The chain's CDR3 is CSASSRTHNQPQHF. For the CDR3, the DNA is TGCAGTGCTAGTAGCCGGACTCACAATCAGCCCCAGCATTTT. This rearrangement joins TRBV20-1 to TRBJ1-5, with D uncertain. CDR1 is DFQATT and CDR2 is SNEGSKA in the germline V gene (reference sequence). The V end was cut by 3 bases, the J end by 3 bases, with 12 bases between. The CDR3 has 14 residues.

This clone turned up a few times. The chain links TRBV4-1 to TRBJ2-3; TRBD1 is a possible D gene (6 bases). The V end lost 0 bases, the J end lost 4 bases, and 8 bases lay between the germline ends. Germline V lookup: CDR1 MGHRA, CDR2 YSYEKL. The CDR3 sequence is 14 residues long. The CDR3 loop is CASSQDRGSDTQYF. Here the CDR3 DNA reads TGCGCCAGCAGCCAAGACAGGGGTTCAGATACGCAGTATTTT.

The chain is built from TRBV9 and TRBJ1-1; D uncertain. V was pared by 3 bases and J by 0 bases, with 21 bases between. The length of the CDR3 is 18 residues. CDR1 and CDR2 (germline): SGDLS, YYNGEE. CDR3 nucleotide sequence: TGTGCCAGCAGCGCTGTAGTGCGATCGTCGGTCATGAACACTGAAGCTTTCTTT. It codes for CASSAVVRSSVMNTEAFF.